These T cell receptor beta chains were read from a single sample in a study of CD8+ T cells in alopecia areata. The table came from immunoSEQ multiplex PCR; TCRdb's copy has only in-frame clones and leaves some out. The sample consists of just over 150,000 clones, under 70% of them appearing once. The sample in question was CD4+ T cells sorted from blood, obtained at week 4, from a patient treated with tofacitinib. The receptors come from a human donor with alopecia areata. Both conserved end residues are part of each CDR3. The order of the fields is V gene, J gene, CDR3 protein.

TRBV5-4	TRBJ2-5	CASSLSVWEETQYF
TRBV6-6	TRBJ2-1	CASSYRYNEQFF
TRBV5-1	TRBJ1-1	CASSRGGIENTEAFF
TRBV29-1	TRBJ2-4	CSGLGPGIQNIQYF
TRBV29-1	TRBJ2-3	CSAMTSGAITDTQYF
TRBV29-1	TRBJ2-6	CSVYRGSGANVLTF
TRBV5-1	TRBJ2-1	CASSLDGTAYNEQFF
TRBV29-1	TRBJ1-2	CSVAAGVGYGYTF
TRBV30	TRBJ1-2	CAWSVHRGQGYTF
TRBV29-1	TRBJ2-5	CSVETTNQETQYF
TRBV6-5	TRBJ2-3	CASSYSRSSTDTQYF
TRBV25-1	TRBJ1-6	CASSDLLGSPLHF
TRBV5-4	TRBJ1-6	CASSGESYNSPLHF
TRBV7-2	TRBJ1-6	CASSPRLPPPHSPLHF
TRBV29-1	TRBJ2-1	CSVGSYNEQFF
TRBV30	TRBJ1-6	CAWKGDFADSPLHF
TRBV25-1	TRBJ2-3	CASSESGQGTDTQYF
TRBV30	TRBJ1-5	CAWSVTANQPQHF
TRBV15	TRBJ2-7	CATSRAPQGRHEQYF
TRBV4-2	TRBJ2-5	CASSQAGDGETQYF
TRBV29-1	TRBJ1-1	CSAYVGGTEAFF
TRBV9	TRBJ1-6	CASSVDGSNSPLHF
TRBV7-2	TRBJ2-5	CASSLGRQETQYF
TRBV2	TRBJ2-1	CASSAANEQFF
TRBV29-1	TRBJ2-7	CSARQDPYEQYF
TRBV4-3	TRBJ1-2	CASSQDRSSRTF
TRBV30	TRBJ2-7	CAWSSTGVEQYF
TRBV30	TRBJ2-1	CAWDNNEQFF
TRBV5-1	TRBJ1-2	CASSQTTGTIYGYTF
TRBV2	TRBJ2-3	CASSTLNWGTDTQYF
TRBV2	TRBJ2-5	CASCGLEETQYF
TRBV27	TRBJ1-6	CASSFAGWGSPLHF
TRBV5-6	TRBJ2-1	CASSPLAGAGNEQFF
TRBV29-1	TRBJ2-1	CSVTPGTGGNNEQFF
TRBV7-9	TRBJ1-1	CASSLGAGLVVNTEAFF
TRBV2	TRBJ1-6	CATAAGNSPLHF
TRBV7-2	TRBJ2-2	CASSPRRGRIGELFF
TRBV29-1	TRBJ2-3	CSTRVPSTSTQYF
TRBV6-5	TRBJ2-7	CASSYSRANYEQYF
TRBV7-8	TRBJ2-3	CASSLALLSQPHTQYF
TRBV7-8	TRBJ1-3	CASSTRTGSGNTIYF
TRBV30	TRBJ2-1	CAWSVVGNEQFF
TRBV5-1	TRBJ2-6	CASSLQGLGANVLTF
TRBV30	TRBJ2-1	CASHPNRGGNEQFF
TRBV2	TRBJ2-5	CASSGDTRTQYF
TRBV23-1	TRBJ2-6	CASSQKDPSGANVLTF
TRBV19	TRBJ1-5	CATSGIRGAGNQPQHF
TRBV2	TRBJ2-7	CASSEQMSSYEQYF
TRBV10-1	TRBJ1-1	CASSEDRNTEAFF
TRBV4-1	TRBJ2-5	CASSQVTHPQETQYF
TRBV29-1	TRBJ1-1	CSVERRKNTEAFF
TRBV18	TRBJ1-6	CASSYDRESLHF